The present TCR beta chain was sequenced within a study of identical twins. Study outcomes and limitations: The study found excess low generation probability among twin-shared out-of-frame alpha sequences.

This clonotype has just a few counts. Its antigen is currently unknown. Each cDNA held unique molecular identifiers, and template switching gave it a universal primer site. From the 5' RACE reads, TCRdb called clonotypes with MiXCR, one entry per CDR3 protein. This sample yields around 1.7 million distinct CDR3 sequences, of which about 32% are seen a single time; over 0.25% belongs to the top ten. The CDR3 contains 14 residues. The V segment lost 6 bases and the J segment 10 bases; nucleotides outside the gene matches: 10. Healthy Caucasians alone served as donors. The TCR originated in a newborn girl in good health. The rearrangement joins TRBV12-3 or TRBV12-4 to TRBJ2-1; 9 positions agree with TRBD2. The sequencing input was cord blood. The CDR3 reads CASRAGGPFVEQFF. In nucleotides, the CDR3 is TGTGCCAGCAGGGCGGGGGGGCCTTTTGTAGAGCAGTTCTTC.